This T cell receptor beta chain came from a study of CD8 T cells in ankylosing spondylitis. The study's findings and limits: Disease-associated clones were CD8+ and fairly uncommon in peripheral blood. Disease-linked clones were reportedly significantly enriched in matched ankylosing spondylitis synovial fluid.

Trimming removed 2 bases from V and 3 bases from J; junction bases left unmatched: 1. The CDR3 loop spans 14 amino acids. Per germline, CDR1 DFQATT and CDR2 SNEGSKA (reference sequence). Each TCR beta library was made by quantitative 5'-RACE that incorporated molecular barcodes. TCRdb re-analysed the 5' RACE reads in MiXCR, keeping a single row per CDR3 protein. The sample lists about 36,000 distinct CDR3 sequences, about 5.5% occurring once. This clonotype was counted many times. The antigen remains undetermined. The sample taken for sequencing was blood, either unsorted or a sorted T cell fraction (not recorded which). The chain uses TRBV20-1 and TRBJ2-1; 10 nucleotides match TRBD2. This sequence was found in a male donor with ankylosing spondylitis or in good health (not recorded which). In DNA form, the CDR3 reads TGCAGTGCTAGACTAGCGGGGGTCTACAATGAGCAGTTCTTC. This translates into CSARLAGVYNEQFF.